This is a list of T cell receptor beta chains from one sample in a study of blood T cell repertoires in COVID-19. The assay was immunoSEQ multiplex PCR, and TCRdb's table has in-frame clones only and misses some. This sample has about 260,000 clones, with 80% to 90% found just once. The sample consisted of peripheral blood. The receptors originated from a woman between 40 and 50 years old with acute or convalescent COVID-19. Each CDR3 is given with its conserved first and last residue. A D gene is named only where the DNA matches it firmly. Clone size, where shown, is once, few, many, or a class for clones that have expanded.

J gene: TRBJ1-6; D gene: .; clone size: .; V gene: TRBV29-1; CDR3 protein: CSVRGWGSSYNSPLHF; CDR3 DNA: TGCAGCGTTAGGGGGTGGGGGAGCTCCTATAATTCACCCCTCCACTTT
J gene: TRBJ1-6; D gene: TRBD1; clone size: .; V gene: TRBV18; CDR3 protein: CASSRQGGSPLHF; CDR3 DNA: TGTGCCAGCTCAAGACAGGGTGGTTCACCCCTCCACTTT
J gene: TRBJ1-3; D gene: .; clone size: .; V gene: TRBV6-6; CDR3 protein: CASSYSGAGNTIYF; CDR3 DNA: TGTGCCAGCAGTTATAGCGGAGCTGGAAACACCATATATTTT
J gene: TRBJ1-2; D gene: .; clone size: .; V gene: TRBV4-1; CDR3 protein: CASSQLQREGYGYTF; CDR3 DNA: TGCGCCAGCAGCCAGCTGCAAAGGGAGGGCTATGGCTACACCTTC
J gene: TRBJ2-1; D gene: .; clone size: once; V gene: TRBV27; CDR3 protein: CASSFGGPGNEQFF; CDR3 DNA: TGTGCCAGCAGTTTCGGGGGGCCAGGCAATGAGCAGTTCTTC
J gene: TRBJ2-3; D gene: .; clone size: .; V gene: TRBV19; CDR3 protein: CASTEGLSTDTQYF; CDR3 DNA: TGTGCCAGTACGGAGGGTCTGAGCACAGATACGCAGTATTTT
J gene: TRBJ2-1; D gene: TRBD1; clone size: .; V gene: TRBV2; CDR3 protein: CATNRDRGYNEQFF; CDR3 DNA: TGTGCCACCAACCGGGACAGGGGGTACAATGAGCAGTTCTTC
J gene: TRBJ1-2; D gene: TRBD1; clone size: once; V gene: TRBV18; CDR3 protein: CASSPLSLDRSRF; CDR3 DNA: TGTGCCAGCTCACCACTTTCGCTGGACAGGAGTCGGTTC
J gene: TRBJ1-2; D gene: .; clone size: .; V gene: TRBV3-1/TRBV3-2; CDR3 protein: CASSQGGGYTF; CDR3 DNA: TGTGCCAGCAGCCAGGGGGGTGGCTACACCTTC
J gene: TRBJ2-5; D gene: TRBD2; clone size: once; V gene: TRBV5-1; CDR3 protein: CASTSGGQVHETQYF; CDR3 DNA: TGCGCCAGCACTAGCGGGGGACAGGTCCATGAGACCCAGTACTTC
J gene: TRBJ1-2; D gene: .; clone size: .; V gene: TRBV30; CDR3 protein: CAWSAAGTPDYGYTF; CDR3 DNA: TGTGCCTGGAGTGCAGCCGGGACACCGGACTATGGCTACACCTTC
J gene: TRBJ2-2; D gene: TRBD2; clone size: .; V gene: TRBV12-3/TRBV12-4; CDR3 protein: CASSRGGAGELFF; CDR3 DNA: TGTGCCAGCAGCCGCGGGGGGGCCGGGGAGCTGTTTTTT
J gene: TRBJ2-5; D gene: .; clone size: .; V gene: TRBV2; CDR3 protein: CASSIRGQETQYF; CDR3 DNA: TGTGCCAGCAGTATCCGGGGGCAAGAGACCCAGTACTTC
J gene: TRBJ1-1; D gene: TRBD1; clone size: .; V gene: TRBV7-2; CDR3 protein: CASRPTGQGWTEAFF; CDR3 DNA: TGTGCCAGCAGACCGACGGGACAGGGTTGGACTGAAGCTTTCTTT
J gene: TRBJ2-3; D gene: .; clone size: .; V gene: TRBV20-1; CDR3 protein: CSASSLDSRSTDTQYF; CDR3 DNA: TGCAGTGCTAGTTCTCTGGACTCCAGAAGCACAGATACGCAGTATTTT
J gene: TRBJ1-6; D gene: TRBD1; clone size: .; V gene: TRBV18; CDR3 protein: CASSPTGTGSPLHF; CDR3 DNA: TGTGCCAGCTCACCAACCGGGACAGGGTCACCCCTCCACTTT
J gene: TRBJ1-2; D gene: .; clone size: .; V gene: TRBV7-9; CDR3 protein: CASSPRDPNYGYTF; CDR3 DNA: TGTGCCAGCAGCCCCAGGGATCCTAACTATGGCTACACCTTC
J gene: TRBJ1-2; D gene: TRBD1; clone size: once; V gene: TRBV27; CDR3 protein: CASSLAPQGARLYGYTF; CDR3 DNA: TGTGCCAGCAGTTTAGCCCCCCAGGGGGCGCGTCTGTATGGCTACACCTTC
J gene: TRBJ1-2; D gene: TRBD1; clone size: .; V gene: TRBV6-4; CDR3 protein: CASSDSADRGILGYTF; CDR3 DNA: TGTGCCAGCAGTGACTCGGCTGACAGGGGTATTCTAGGCTACACCTTC
J gene: TRBJ2-5; D gene: TRBD1; clone size: .; V gene: TRBV2; CDR3 protein: CASSEIAGTVGETQYF; CDR3 DNA: TGTGCCAGCAGTGAAATTGCCGGGACAGTAGGGGAGACCCAGTACTTC